The present entry profiles one TCR beta chain with its context. As yet, its antigen is unknown. The data stem from a study of OX40 agonist ivuxolimab in advanced cancers. Background on the study: Each dose-escalation patient presented with hepatocellular carcinoma, melanoma, renal cell or head and neck cancer. Broader study findings: Some of the lowest clonal expansion was seen in partial responders at 0.1-3.0 mg/kg. Among T cells, CD8+ cells averaged more expanded clones than CD4+ cells.

The germline V gene encodes CDR1 SGDLS and CDR2 YYNGEE. This CDR3 contains 14 residues. The assay was immunoSEQ multiplex PCR, and TCRdb's table has in-frame clones only and misses some. The table records roughly 84,000 clones, more than 65% of them present only once. V and J are TRBV9 and TRBJ2-5; D uncertain. The assigned J gene may be wrong: the sequence end matches TRBJ2-7 better. Sequenced material: CD4+ or CD8+ T cells sorted from blood, taken in a trial of the OX40 agonist ivuxolimab. This clonotype was obtained from an adult with an advanced solid tumor such as melanoma, head and neck, liver or kidney cancer. The CDR3 here is CASSVAGLSYEQYF. CDR3 DNA sequence: TGTGCCAGCAGCGTTGCTGGGCTTTCCTACGAGCAGTACTTC.